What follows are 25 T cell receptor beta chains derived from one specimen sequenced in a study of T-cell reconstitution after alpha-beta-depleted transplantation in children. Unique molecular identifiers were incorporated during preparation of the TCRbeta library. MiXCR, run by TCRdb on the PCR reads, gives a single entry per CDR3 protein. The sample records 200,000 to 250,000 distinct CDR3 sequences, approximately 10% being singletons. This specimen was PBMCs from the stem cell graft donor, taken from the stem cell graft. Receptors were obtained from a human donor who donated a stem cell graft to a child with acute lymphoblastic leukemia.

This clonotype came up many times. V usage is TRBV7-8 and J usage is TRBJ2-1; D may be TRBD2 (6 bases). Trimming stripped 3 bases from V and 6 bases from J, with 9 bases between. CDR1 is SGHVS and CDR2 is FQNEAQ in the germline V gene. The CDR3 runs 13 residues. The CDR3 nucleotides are TGTGCCAGCAGCTTGTTGGGGGGCAATGAGCAGTTCTTC. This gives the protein CASSLLGGNEQFF.

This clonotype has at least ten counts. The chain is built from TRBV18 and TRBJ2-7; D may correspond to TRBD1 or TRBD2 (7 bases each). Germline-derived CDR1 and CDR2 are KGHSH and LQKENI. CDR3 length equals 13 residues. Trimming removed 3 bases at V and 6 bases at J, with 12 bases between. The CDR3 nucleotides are TGTGCCAGCTCACCGGGAGGGGGCATCGAGCAGTACTTC. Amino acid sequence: CASSPGGGIEQYF.

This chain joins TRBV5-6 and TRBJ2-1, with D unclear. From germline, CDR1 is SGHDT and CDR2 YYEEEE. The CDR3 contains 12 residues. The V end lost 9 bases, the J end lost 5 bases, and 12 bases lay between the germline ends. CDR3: CATKERDNEQFF. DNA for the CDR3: TGTGCCACCAAAGAGCGAGACAATGAGCAGTTCTTC.

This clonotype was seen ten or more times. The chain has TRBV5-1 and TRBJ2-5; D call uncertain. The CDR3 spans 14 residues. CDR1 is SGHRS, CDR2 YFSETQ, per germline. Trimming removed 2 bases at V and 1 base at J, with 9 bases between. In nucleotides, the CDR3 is TGCGCCAGCAGCTTAGGTTCTCCCCAAGAGACCCAGTACTTC. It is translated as CASSLGSPQETQYF.

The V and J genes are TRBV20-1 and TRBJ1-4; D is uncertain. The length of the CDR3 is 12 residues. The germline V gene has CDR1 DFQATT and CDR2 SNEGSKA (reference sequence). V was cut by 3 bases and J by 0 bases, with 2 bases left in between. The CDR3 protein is CSASPTNEKLFF. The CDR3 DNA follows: TGCAGTGCTAGCCCAACTAATGAAAAACTGTTTTTT.

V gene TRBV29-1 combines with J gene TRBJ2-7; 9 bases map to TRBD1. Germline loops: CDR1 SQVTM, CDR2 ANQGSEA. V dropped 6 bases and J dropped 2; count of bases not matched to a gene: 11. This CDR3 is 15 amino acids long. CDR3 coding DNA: TGCAGCGTCCTCAAAGGGGACAGGGCCGCCTACGAGCAGTACTTC. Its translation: CSVLKGDRAAYEQYF.

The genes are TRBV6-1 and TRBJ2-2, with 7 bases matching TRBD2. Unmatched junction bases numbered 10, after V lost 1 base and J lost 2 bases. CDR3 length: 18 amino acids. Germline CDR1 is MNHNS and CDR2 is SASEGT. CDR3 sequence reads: CASSEGGRSGANTGELFF. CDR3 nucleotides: TGTGCCAGCAGTGAAGGGGGAAGGAGCGGGGCTAACACCGGGGAGCTGTTTTTT.

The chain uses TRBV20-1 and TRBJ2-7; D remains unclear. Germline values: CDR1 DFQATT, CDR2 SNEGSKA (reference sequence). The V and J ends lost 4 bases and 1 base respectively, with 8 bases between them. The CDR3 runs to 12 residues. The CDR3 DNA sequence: TGCAGTGCTACGGTGCAGTCCTACGAGCAGTACTTC. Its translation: CSATVQSYEQYF.

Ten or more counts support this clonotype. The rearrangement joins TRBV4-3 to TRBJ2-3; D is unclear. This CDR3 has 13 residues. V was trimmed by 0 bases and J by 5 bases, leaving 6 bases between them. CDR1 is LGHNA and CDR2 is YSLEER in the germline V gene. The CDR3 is CASSQDLKDTQYF. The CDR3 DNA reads TGCGCCAGCAGCCAAGATCTAAAAGATACGCAGTATTTT.

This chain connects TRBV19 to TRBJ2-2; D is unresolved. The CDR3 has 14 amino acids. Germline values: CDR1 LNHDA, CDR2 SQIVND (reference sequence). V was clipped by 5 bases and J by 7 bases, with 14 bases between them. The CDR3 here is CASSPRPDHGELFF. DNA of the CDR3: TGTGCCAGTAGTCCTCGCCCGGACCACGGGGAGCTGTTTTTT.

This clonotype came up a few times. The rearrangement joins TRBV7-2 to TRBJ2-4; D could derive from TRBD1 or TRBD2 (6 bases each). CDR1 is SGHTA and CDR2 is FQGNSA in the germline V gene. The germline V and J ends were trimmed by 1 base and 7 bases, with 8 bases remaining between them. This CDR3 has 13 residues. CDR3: CASSLEGGNIQYF. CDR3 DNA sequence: TGTGCCAGCAGCTTAGAAGGGGGGAACATTCAGTACTTC.

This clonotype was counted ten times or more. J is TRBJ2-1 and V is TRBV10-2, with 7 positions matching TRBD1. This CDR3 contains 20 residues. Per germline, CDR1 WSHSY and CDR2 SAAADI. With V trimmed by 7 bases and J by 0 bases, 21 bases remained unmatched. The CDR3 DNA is TGCGCCAGCACGTCCCTACAGGGGTTAGGGCGACCGAGCTCCTACAATGAGCAGTTCTTC. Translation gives CASTSLQGLGRPSSYNEQFF.

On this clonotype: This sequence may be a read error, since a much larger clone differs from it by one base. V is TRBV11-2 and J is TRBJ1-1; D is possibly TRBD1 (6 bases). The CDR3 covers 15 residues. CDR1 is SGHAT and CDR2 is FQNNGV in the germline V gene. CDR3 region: CDSSPSPGAYGEAFF. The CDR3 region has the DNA TGTGACAGCAGCCCATCACCGGGGGCGTATGGTGAAGCTTTCTTT.

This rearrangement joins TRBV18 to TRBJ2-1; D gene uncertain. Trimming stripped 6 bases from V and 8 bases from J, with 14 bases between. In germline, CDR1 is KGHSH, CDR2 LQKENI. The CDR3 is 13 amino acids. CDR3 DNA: TGTGCCAGCTCCCTGGCTAGTTGGGATGAGCAGTTCTTC. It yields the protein CASSLASWDEQFF. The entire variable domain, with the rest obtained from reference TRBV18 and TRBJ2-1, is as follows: NAGVMQNPRHLVRRRGQEARLRCSPMKGHSHVYWYRQLPEEGLKFMVYLQKENIIDESGMPKERFSAEFPKEGPSILRIQQVVRGDSAAYFCASSLASWDEQFFGPGTRLTVL.

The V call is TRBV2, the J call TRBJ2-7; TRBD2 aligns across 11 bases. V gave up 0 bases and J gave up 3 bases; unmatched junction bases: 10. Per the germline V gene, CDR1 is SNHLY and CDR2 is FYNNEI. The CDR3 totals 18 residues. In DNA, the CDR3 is TGTGCCAGCAGTGAAGCGCTTCCTGGGACTAGCGGTTACTACGAGCAGTACTTC. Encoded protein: CASSEALPGTSGYYEQYF.

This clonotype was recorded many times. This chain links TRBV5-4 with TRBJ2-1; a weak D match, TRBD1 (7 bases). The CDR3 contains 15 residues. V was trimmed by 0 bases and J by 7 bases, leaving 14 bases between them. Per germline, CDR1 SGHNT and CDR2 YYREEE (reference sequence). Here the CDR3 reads CASSLGRDRGNEQFF. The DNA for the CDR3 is TGTGCCAGCAGCTTGGGGCGGGACAGAGGGAATGAGCAGTTCTTC. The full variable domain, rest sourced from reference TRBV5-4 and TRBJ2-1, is ETGVTQSPTHLIKTRGQQVTLRCSSQSGHNTVSWYQQALGQGPQFIFQYYREEENGRGNFPPRFSGLQFPNYSSELNVNALELDDSALYLCASSLGRDRGNEQFFGPGTRLTVL.

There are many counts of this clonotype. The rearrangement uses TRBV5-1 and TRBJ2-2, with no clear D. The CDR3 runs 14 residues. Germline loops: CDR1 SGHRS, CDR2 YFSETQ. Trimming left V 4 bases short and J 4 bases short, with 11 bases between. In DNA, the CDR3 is TGCGCCAGCAGCCACGCCGGCGCCACCGGGGAGCTGTTTTTT. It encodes CASSHAGATGELFF.

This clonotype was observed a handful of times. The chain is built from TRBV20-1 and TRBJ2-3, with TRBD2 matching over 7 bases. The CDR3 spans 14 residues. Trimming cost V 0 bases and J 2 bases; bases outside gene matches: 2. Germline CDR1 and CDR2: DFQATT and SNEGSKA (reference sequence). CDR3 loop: CSAREWDYTDTQYF. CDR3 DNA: TGCAGTGCTAGAGAATGGGACTACACAGATACGCAGTATTTT.

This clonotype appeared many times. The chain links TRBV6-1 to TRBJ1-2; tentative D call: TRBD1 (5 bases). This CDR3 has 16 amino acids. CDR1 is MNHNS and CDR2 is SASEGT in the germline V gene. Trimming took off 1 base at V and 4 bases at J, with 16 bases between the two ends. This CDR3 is CASSEGRRGFSYGYTF. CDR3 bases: TGTGCCAGCAGTGAAGGGAGACGGGGGTTTAGCTATGGCTACACCTTC.

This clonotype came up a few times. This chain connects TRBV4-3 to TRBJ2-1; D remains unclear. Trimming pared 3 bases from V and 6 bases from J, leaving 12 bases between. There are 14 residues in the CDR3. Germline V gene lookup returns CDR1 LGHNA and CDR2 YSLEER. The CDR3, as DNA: TGCGCCAGCAGCCACGACGGGTCCATCAATGAGCAGTTCTTC. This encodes CASSHDGSINEQFF.

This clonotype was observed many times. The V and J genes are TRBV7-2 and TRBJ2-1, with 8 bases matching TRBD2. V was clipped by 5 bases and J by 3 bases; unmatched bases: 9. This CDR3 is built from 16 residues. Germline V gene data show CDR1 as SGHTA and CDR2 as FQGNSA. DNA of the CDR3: TGTGCCAGCAGCATAAACAAGCGGGGGAACTACAATGAGCAGTTCTTC. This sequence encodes CASSINKRGNYNEQFF.

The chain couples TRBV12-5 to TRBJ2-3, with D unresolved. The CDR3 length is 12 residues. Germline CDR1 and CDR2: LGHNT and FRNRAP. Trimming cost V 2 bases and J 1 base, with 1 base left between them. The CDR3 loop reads CASGLRTDTQYF. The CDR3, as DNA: TGTGCTAGTGGTTTGCGCACAGATACGCAGTATTTT.

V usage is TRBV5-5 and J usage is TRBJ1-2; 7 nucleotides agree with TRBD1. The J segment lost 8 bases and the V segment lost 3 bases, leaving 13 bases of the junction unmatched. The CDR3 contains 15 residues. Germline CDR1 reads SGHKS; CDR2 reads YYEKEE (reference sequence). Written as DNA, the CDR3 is TGTGCCAGCAGCTCCACGGGACAGCCAAGCGGGGGCTACACCTTC. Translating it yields CASSSTGQPSGGYTF.

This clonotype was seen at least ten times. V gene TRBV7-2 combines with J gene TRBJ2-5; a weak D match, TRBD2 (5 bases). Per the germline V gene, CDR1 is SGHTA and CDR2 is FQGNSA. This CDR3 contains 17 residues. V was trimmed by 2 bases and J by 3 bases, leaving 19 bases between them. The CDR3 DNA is TGTGCCAGCAGCTTAAGTGTTCGTCAGTACGGGAAAGAGACCCAGTACTTC. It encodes CASSLSVRQYGKETQYF.

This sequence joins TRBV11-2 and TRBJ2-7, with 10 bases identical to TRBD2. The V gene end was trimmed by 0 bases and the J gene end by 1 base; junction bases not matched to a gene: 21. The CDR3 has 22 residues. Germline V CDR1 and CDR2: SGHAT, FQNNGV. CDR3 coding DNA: TGTGCCAGCAGCTTAGACTGGGTCGGGGGACTAGCGACAAAACCCCGATCCTACGAGCAGTACTTC. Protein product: CASSLDWVGGLATKPRSYEQYF.